The next 5 T cell receptor beta chains were all read from a single sample in a study of identifying expanded T cells in peripheral blood. Clones were sequenced by immunoSEQ multiplex PCR, and TCRdb holds only the in-frame ones, with some missing. Counted here are 50,000 to 60,000 clones, approximately 80% occurring once; the ten biggest clones make up around 13%. The specimen sequenced was blood. The source is a person between 18 and 69 years old in good health.

The chain has TRBV21-1 and TRBJ2-7; the table's D call of TRBD1 was not tested on the DNA. TRBV21-1 represents a pseudogene. The CDR3 sequence is 17 residues long. The CDR3 here is CASSIRDRVQSSYEQYF. The CDR3 DNA sequence: TGTGCCAGCAGCATCCGGGACAGGGTTCAATCCTCCTACGAGCAGTACTTC.

This clone showed up just once. One end of the junction fails to match germline, which may point to a read error. This CDR3 reads CASSEGVPRTDTQYF. Here the CDR3 DNA reads TGCGCCAGCAGTGAGGGGGTGCCACGCACCGATACGCAGTATTTT. This chain links TRBV5-1 with TRBJ2-3, with a possible D match to TRBD1 (6 bases). Germline CDR1 and CDR2: SGHRS and YFSETQ. The CDR3 contains 15 residues.

The V gene is TRBV28, the J gene TRBJ2-1; the D is unclear. The CDR3 extends over 16 amino acids. V lost 4 bases to trimming and J lost 0 bases, with 13 bases between them. Germline-derived CDR1 and CDR2 are MDHEN and SYDVKM. The DNA for the CDR3 is TGTGCCAGCAGTTCGGATGGCGAGTTCTCCTACAATGAGCAGTTCTTC. This sequence encodes CASSSDGEFSYNEQFF.

The V and J genes are TRBV2 and TRBJ1-4, with D perhaps TRBD1 (5 bases). The V gene lost 8 bases and the J gene lost 6 bases, with 19 bases spanning the gap. Germline V lookup: CDR1 SNHLY, CDR2 FYNNEI. This CDR3 has 15 amino acids. The CDR3 DNA is TGTGCCAGCGGACGAGTTGGGGGGTCCGATGAAAAACTGTTTTTT. Its translation is CASGRVGGSDEKLFF.

The sample holds a few counts of this clone. The chain links TRBV7-6 to TRBJ2-2; D is possibly TRBD2 (6 bases). Germline V gene sequence: CDR1 SGHVS, CDR2 FNYEAQ. Between the trimmed V and J ends, which lost 5 bases and 6 bases, there was a span of 7 bases. The CDR3 totals 12 residues. CDR3 amino acids: CASSPGAGELFF. The DNA for the CDR3 is TGTGCCAGCAGCCCGGGAGCCGGGGAGCTGTTTTTT.